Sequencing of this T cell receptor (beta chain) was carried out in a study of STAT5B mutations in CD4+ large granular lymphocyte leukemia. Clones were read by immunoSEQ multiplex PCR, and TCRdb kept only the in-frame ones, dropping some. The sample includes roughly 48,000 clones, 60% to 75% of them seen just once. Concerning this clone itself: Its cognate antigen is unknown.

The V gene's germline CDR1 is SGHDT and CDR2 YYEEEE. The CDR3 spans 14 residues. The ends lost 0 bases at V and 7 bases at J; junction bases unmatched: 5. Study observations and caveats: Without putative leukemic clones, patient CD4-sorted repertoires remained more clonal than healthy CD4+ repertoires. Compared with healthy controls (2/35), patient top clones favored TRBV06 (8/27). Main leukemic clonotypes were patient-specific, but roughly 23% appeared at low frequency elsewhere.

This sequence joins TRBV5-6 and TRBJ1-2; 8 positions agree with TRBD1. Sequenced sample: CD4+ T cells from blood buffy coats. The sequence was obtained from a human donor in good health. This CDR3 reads CASSLVRTGSGYTF. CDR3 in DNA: TGTGCCAGCAGCTTGGTTAGGACAGGGAGTGGCTACACCTTC.